This is a list of T cell receptor beta chains from one sample in a study of cytomegalovirus exposure and HLA in healthy donors. Produced via immunoSEQ multiplex PCR; TCRdb's table is partial and in-frame only. This table holds about 140,000 clones, about 79% found once. Sequencing input: PBMCs. The receptor source for this set is a male donor in good health and CMV-seronegative. Both conserved end residues are part of each CDR3. Fields, in order: J gene, V gene, D gene, clone size, CDR3 protein, CDR3 DNA. The D gene is left open where the match is weak. The size of a clone is reported for some rows only, either as once, few or many, or as a class for expanded clones.

TRBJ2-5	TRBV5-6	TRBD2	.	CASSGLAGAPRTQYF	TGTGCCAGCAGCGGACTAGCGGGGGCCCCGCGGACCCAGTACTTC
TRBJ1-2	TRBV29-1	.	.	CSVEDSQGWFGYTF	TGCAGCGTTGAAGATTCGCAGGGTTGGTTTGGCTACACCTTC
TRBJ2-7	TRBV7-2	.	.	CASSLDLVLYEQYF	TGTGCCAGCAGCTTAGACCTAGTATTATACGAGCAGTACTTC
TRBJ1-1	TRBV18	TRBD1	.	CASSAGTANTEAFF	TGTGCCAGCTCGGCCGGGACAGCGAACACTGAAGCTTTCTTT
TRBJ1-1	TRBV5-4	.	.	CASSIDRPNTEAFF	TGTGCCAGCAGCATCGACAGGCCGAACACTGAAGCTTTCTTT
TRBJ1-3	TRBV29-1	.	.	CSVSGAARGLGNTIYF	TGCAGCGTTAGCGGCGCAGCCCGGGGACTTGGAAACACCATATATTTT
TRBJ2-3	TRBV30	TRBD2	.	CAWSGGLAGGDTQYF	TGTGCCTGGAGTGGTGGACTAGCGGGAGGAGATACGCAGTATTTT
TRBJ1-1	TRBV4-3	.	.	CASSQGGVDTEAFF	TGCGCCAGCAGCCAAGGGGGAGTGGACACTGAAGCTTTCTTT
TRBJ1-3	TRBV10-3	.	.	CAISAGTGNTIYF	TGTGCCATCAGTGCAGGGACTGGAAACACCATATATTTT
TRBJ2-2	TRBV7-2	.	few	CASSLAHYTGELFF	TGTGCCAGCAGCTTAGCCCATTACACCGGGGAGCTGTTTTTT
TRBJ2-7	TRBV13	.	.	CASSFQGLSAYEQYF	TGTGCCAGCAGCTTTCAGGGATTATCCGCGTACGAGCAGTACTTC
TRBJ1-6	TRBV30	.	.	CAWSVLEGMRSPLHF	TGTGCCTGGAGTGTACTGGAGGGTATGAGGTCACCCCTCCACTTT
TRBJ1-5	TRBV7-9	.	.	CASSRDSGNQPQHF	TGTGCCAGCAGCCGAGACTCAGGGAATCAGCCCCAGCATTTT
TRBJ2-7	TRBV9	.	few	CASSVGGLRDEQYF	TGTGCCAGCAGCGTGGGGGGACTCCGTGACGAGCAGTACTTC
TRBJ2-3	TRBV14	TRBD2	.	CASSQDSGETTDTQYF	TGTGCCAGCAGCCAAGATAGCGGGGAGACCACAGATACGCAGTATTTT
TRBJ1-1	TRBV6-5	.	.	CASSYGEGHTEAFF	TGTGCCAGCAGTTACGGGGAGGGGCACACTGAAGCTTTCTTT
TRBJ1-2	TRBV19	.	.	CASRTLGGTGRANYGYTF	TGTGCCAGTAGAACCCTGGGGGGAACAGGACGAGCTAACTATGGCTACACCTTC
TRBJ1-1	TRBV4-3	.	.	CASSPNRHLNTEAFF	TGCGCCAGCAGCCCTAACAGGCATCTGAACACTGAAGCTTTCTTT
TRBJ1-1	TRBV11-2	.	.	CASSSVYKRNTEAFF	TGTGCCAGCAGCTCCGTATATAAGAGGAACACTGAAGCTTTCTTT
TRBJ2-1	TRBV6-5	.	.	CASSSDLLRQFF	TGTGCCAGCAGCTCGGACTTGCTGAGGCAGTTCTTC
TRBJ2-1	TRBV4-3	TRBD2	.	CASSQELAGRYNEQFF	TGCGCCAGCAGCCAAGAACTAGCGGGCCGATACAATGAGCAGTTCTTC
TRBJ1-1	TRBV2	TRBD1	.	CASSEPGQCEAFF	TGTGCCAGCAGTGAACCGGGACAGTGTGAAGCTTTCTTT
TRBJ2-7	TRBV5-1	TRBD1	.	CASSSTGGGYEQYF	TGCGCCAGCAGCTCGACAGGGGGCGGCTACGAGCAGTACTTC
TRBJ2-1	TRBV27	.	.	CASSSPRASYNEQFF	TGTGCCAGCAGTTCCCCCAGGGCCTCCTACAATGAGCAGTTCTTC
TRBJ1-2	TRBV4-3	.	.	CASSQESRSLGYTF	TGCGCCAGCAGCCAAGAAAGTAGGAGTTTGGGCTACACCTTC
TRBJ2-2	TRBV4-2	.	.	CASSQVQGAVSGELFF	TGTGCCAGCAGCCAAGTGCAGGGCGCGGTGTCCGGGGAGCTGTTTTTT
TRBJ2-6	TRBV6-5	TRBD1	.	CASSFQGAGANVLTF	TGTGCCAGCAGTTTCCAGGGGGCTGGGGCCAACGTCCTGACTTTC
TRBJ2-7	TRBV6-5	TRBD1	.	CASSYLGQGAYEQYF	TGTGCCAGCAGTTACTTGGGACAGGGGGCTTACGAGCAGTACTTC
TRBJ1-5	TRBV19	.	.	CASSIDGQSYQPQHF	TGTGCCAGTAGTATAGACGGACAGAGTTATCAGCCCCAGCATTTT
TRBJ1-5	TRBV10-2	.	.	CASDSGMRSNQPQHF	TGCGCCAGCGACTCGGGAATGAGGAGCAATCAGCCCCAGCATTTT
TRBJ2-7	TRBV5-8	.	.	CASSWLVSSYEQYF	TGTGCCAGCAGCTGGCTGGTCAGCTCCTACGAGCAGTACTTC
TRBJ2-7	TRBV9	.	.	CASSVGTQQFAQTDYEQYF	TGTGCCAGCAGCGTAGGCACACAACAGTTTGCGCAAACGGATTACGAGCAGTACTTC
TRBJ1-2	TRBV5-4	.	.	CASSLDSNLGYGYTF	TGTGCCAGCAGCTTAGACTCAAACTTGGGCTATGGCTACACCTTC
TRBJ2-7	TRBV27	TRBD2	.	CASRTSGGSYEQYF	TGTGCCAGCAGGACTAGCGGGGGGTCCTACGAGCAGTACTTC
TRBJ2-7	TRBV4-2	.	once	CASSQLITGMFFEEQYF	TGTGCCAGCAGCCAACTAATAACAGGGATGTTTTTCGAAGAGCAGTACTTC
TRBJ2-3	TRBV30	.	.	CAWTDLSAQYF	TGTGCCTGGACGGACTTGTCGGCGCAGTATTTT
TRBJ2-3	TRBV27	TRBD2	few	CASNPSGGGTDTQYF	TGTGCCAGCAACCCTAGCGGAGGAGGGACAGATACGCAGTATTTT
TRBJ1-2	TRBV10-3	TRBD1	.	CAISAGTGGHSGGYTF	TGTGCCATCAGTGCGGGGACAGGGGGACATTCAGGTGGCTACACCTTC
TRBJ2-7	TRBV5-1	TRBD1	.	CASSLEGQGRSEQYF	TGCGCCAGCAGCTTGGAGGGACAGGGGAGGAGCGAGCAGTACTTC
TRBJ1-1	TRBV10-3	.	.	CAIRATGSHTEAFF	TGTGCCATCAGGGCAACAGGGTCCCACACTGAAGCTTTCTTT
TRBJ1-5	TRBV6-5	TRBD1	.	CASSQDRGSQPQHF	TGTGCCAGCAGTCAGGACAGGGGTAGTCAGCCCCAGCATTTT
TRBJ2-7	TRBV5-6	.	.	CASSSGISYEQYF	TGTGCCAGCAGCTCAGGGATTTCCTACGAGCAGTACTTC
TRBJ1-1	TRBV9	.	few	CASSVARGTEAFF	TGTGCCAGCAGCGTAGCCAGGGGCACTGAAGCTTTCTTT
TRBJ2-7	TRBV7-2	TRBD2	.	CASSPGVRRLAGSYEQYF	TGTGCCAGCAGCCCTGGGGTACGGCGACTAGCGGGATCCTACGAGCAGTACTTC
TRBJ1-1	TRBV30	.	.	CAWSYTEAEAFF	TGTGCCTGGAGCTACACAGAAGCTGAAGCTTTCTTT
TRBJ2-3	TRBV7-6	.	.	CASSLPAGTTDTQYF	TGTGCCAGCAGCCTACCGGCGGGGACCACAGATACGCAGTATTTT
TRBJ1-2	TRBV10-3	TRBD1	.	CAIRITTGADYGYPF	TGTGCCATCAGAATAACGACAGGGGCGGACTATGGCTACCCCTTC
TRBJ1-2	TRBV30	.	.	CAWKYTGWSYGYPF	TGTGCCTGGAAATATACAGGATGGAGCTATGGCTACCCCTTC
TRBJ2-3	TRBV15	.	.	CATRVRGLGTQYF	TGTGCCACCAGAGTCCGAGGGCTAGGGACGCAGTATTTT